The present T cell receptor beta chain was sequenced within a study of shared clonotypes between healthy human individuals. In the study overall: The study used three CD4 naive, three CD4 memory, two CD8 naive and one CD8 memory plate per donor. Points from the study as a whole: It was the few donors that limited the genetic and exposure-history diversity represented.

Execution of the assay was at deep level. Using immunoSEQ multiplex PCR, the repertoire was profiled, and TCRdb retains in-frame clones only, with some absent. The sample lists about 1 million clones; around 74% were seen once. V was pared by 6 bases and J by 7 bases, with 4 bases of the junction left unmatched. This CDR3 comprises 11 residues. Germline V gives CDR1 SQVTM, CDR2 ANQGSEA. Turning to this clone: Its antigen is unknown.

Donors were healthy HIV-negative adults without recently reported acute infections or vaccinations. The chain uses TRBV29-1 and TRBJ1-2; 8 nucleotides agree with TRBD1. Material for sequencing was memory CD4+ T cells sorted from blood. The subset: CD45RA-negative fraction. The receptor comes from a man aged 18 to 35 in good health. In DNA form, the CDR3 reads TGCAGCGTGACAGGGGCGGTTGGCTACACCTTC. Its protein is CSVTGAVGYTF.